These 15 T cell receptor beta chains came from one sample sequenced in a study of blood T cell repertoires in COVID-19. Method: immunoSEQ multiplex PCR; TCRdb's copy keeps in-frame clones and lacks some. The sample contains nearly 110,000 clones, about four fifths of which appear only once. The source material was peripheral blood. All receptors derive from a woman in her sixties with acute or convalescent COVID-19.

This clone has a single count. This sequence joins TRBV6-2 or TRBV6-3 and TRBJ2-7; TRBD2 matches at 12 bases. Germline CDR1 is MNHEY and CDR2 is SVGEGT. Trimming removed 0 bases from V and 1 base from J; junction bases left unmatched: 10. This CDR3 is built from 19 residues. The DNA of the CDR3 is TGTGCCAGCAGTTACTCGAGGACTAGCGGGACCATTTCTTCCTACGAGCAGTACTTC. Translating gives CASSYSRTSGTISSYEQYF.

The gene calls are TRBV28 and TRBJ2-7; 12 bases line up with TRBD1. The CDR3 is 14 residues long. The V and J ends lost 6 bases and 4 bases, in that order; junction bases with no gene match: 4. In germline, CDR1 is MDHEN, CDR2 SYDVKM. CDR3 nucleotides: TGTGCCAGCAGCCAGGGACAGGGGGCGTACGAGCAGTACTTC. Its translation is CASSQGQGAYEQYF.

This clone was seen once. The chain uses TRBV9 and TRBJ2-2, with 8 bases matching TRBD2. The CDR3 extends over 16 amino acids. CDR1 and CDR2 (germline): SGDLS, YYNGEE. V lost 0 bases and J lost 2; bases outside the gene matches: 3. The CDR3 is CASSVATSGNTGELFF. CDR3 bases: TGTGCCAGCAGCGTAGCTACTAGCGGAAACACCGGGGAGCTGTTTTTT.

This clone has only a few counts. The chain links TRBV2 to TRBJ1-4, with D possibly matching TRBD1 (6 bases). This CDR3 comprises 14 residues. The germline CDR1 and CDR2 sequences are SNHLY and FYNNEI. Trimming took 4 bases from V and 7 from J, leaving 13 bases between them. The chain's CDR3 is CASSVRGRFEKLFF. Written as DNA, the CDR3 is TGTGCCAGCAGTGTCAGGGGACGGTTTGAAAAACTGTTTTTT.

The chain joins TRBV6-6 to TRBJ2-7, with a possible D match to TRBD1 (5 bases). Germline loops: CDR1 MNHNY, CDR2 SVGAGI (reference sequence). V was clipped by 2 bases and J by 4 bases, with 15 bases between them. This CDR3 has 15 amino acids. CDR3 loop: CASSYSVRQYYEQYF. DNA for the CDR3: TGTGCCAGCAGTTACAGTGTCCGACAGTATTACGAGCAGTACTTC.

V and J are TRBV7-9 and TRBJ1-1; maybe TRBD1 (5 bases). CDR1 is SEHNR and CDR2 is FQNEAQ in the germline V gene (reference sequence). V was pared by 5 bases and J by 3 bases, with 16 bases between. This CDR3 comprises 15 residues. DNA for the CDR3: TGTGCCAGCAGCCCCTCGGCAGGGTTGTACACTGAAGCTTTCTTT. Translation gives CASSPSAGLYTEAFF.

In this sample, this clone turned up a few times. This rearrangement joins TRBV7-9 to TRBJ2-7; D call uncertain. V was pared by 6 bases and J by 3 bases, with 6 bases between. Germline-derived CDR1 and CDR2 are SEHNR and FQNEAQ (reference sequence). The CDR3 contains 11 residues. This CDR3 reads CASSTGYEQYF. Written as DNA, the CDR3 is TGTGCCAGCAGTACCGGCTACGAGCAGTACTTC.

V is TRBV6-6 and J is TRBJ1-5, with 10 bases matching TRBD1. The germline CDR1 and CDR2 sequences are MNHNY and SVGAGI (reference sequence). This CDR3 comprises 15 residues. The J segment lost 5 bases and the V segment lost 4 bases, leaving 5 bases of the junction unmatched. The CDR3 bases are TGTGCCAGCAGTTTGACAGGGGGCTCGGATCAGCCCCAGCATTTT. It specifies CASSLTGGSDQPQHF.

The chain employs TRBV12-3 or TRBV12-4 and TRBJ1-4; 9 bases align to TRBD1. The V gene end was trimmed by 5 bases and the J gene end by 11 bases; junction bases not matched to a gene: 6. This CDR3 comprises 13 residues. The CDR3: CASSQNDRGKLFF. The CDR3 nucleotides are TGTGCCAGCAGTCAGAATGACAGGGGGAAACTGTTTTTT.

This clone came up a few times. This chain links TRBV19 with TRBJ1-5; D unresolved. Trimming took 6 bases from V and 1 from J, leaving 10 bases between them. The CDR3 is 14 amino acids. Germline CDR1 and CDR2: LNHDA and SQIVND (reference sequence). The CDR3 sequence is CASRGGQSNQPQHF. The CDR3, as DNA: TGTGCCAGTAGGGGCGGGCAGAGCAATCAGCCCCAGCATTTT.

This chain uses TRBV6-1 with TRBJ1-1; perhaps TRBD1 as D (5 bases). CDR1 MNHNS and CDR2 SASEGT come from the germline V gene. V lost 4 bases to trimming and J lost 0 bases, with 15 bases between them. This CDR3 has 16 amino acids. CDR3: CASSVGTGDLNTEAFF. The CDR3 nucleotides read TGTGCCAGCAGTGTCGGGACGGGGGATTTGAACACTGAAGCTTTCTTT.

This clone was seen a handful of times. The rearrangement uses TRBV28 and TRBJ1-1; weak D call: TRBD1 (5 bases). The CDR3 runs 13 residues. The V end was cut by 1 base, the J end by 7 bases, with 10 bases between. Germline V lookup: CDR1 MDHEN, CDR2 SYDVKM. DNA of the CDR3: TGTGCCAGCAGTTTATCGACAGCAGGTGAAGCTTTCTTT. Protein: CASSLSTAGEAFF.

The chain joins TRBV5-1 to TRBJ2-3; TRBD2 matches at 12 bases. J lost 6 bases, V lost 5 bases, and 7 bases had no gene match. This CDR3 has 15 amino acids. CDR1 is SGHRS and CDR2 is YFSETQ in the germline V gene. DNA for the CDR3: TGCGCCAGCAGAACTAGCGGGAGGTTAGGGGATACGCAGTATTTT. Translation gives CASRTSGRLGDTQYF.

V gene TRBV9 combines with J gene TRBJ2-5; 8 nucleotides agree with TRBD1. The CDR3 loop spans 13 amino acids. Germline V lookup: CDR1 SGDLS, CDR2 YYNGEE. After removal of 0 bases from V and 9 bases from J, the junction contained 4 bases not matched to a gene. The CDR3 DNA reads as TGTGCCAGCAGCGTAGACACAGGGGGTGCCCAGTACTTC. Translation: CASSVDTGGAQYF. Full variable domain (remainder filled in from reference TRBV9 and TRBJ2-5): DSGVTQTPKHLITATGQRVTLRCSPRSGDLSVYWYQQSLDQGLQFLIQYYNGEERAKGNILERFSAQQFPDLHSELNLSSLELGDSALYFCASSVDTGGAQYFGPGTRLLVL.

The rearrangement uses TRBV2 and TRBJ2-2, with D possibly matching TRBD1 (6 bases). V was trimmed by 6 bases and J by 6 bases, leaving 11 bases between them. The CDR3 runs 13 residues. Per germline, CDR1 SNHLY and CDR2 FYNNEI. The chain's CDR3 is CASRGQAAGELFF. The CDR3 DNA reads as TGTGCCAGCAGGGGACAAGCCGCCGGGGAGCTGTTTTTT.